The 13 T cell receptor beta chains below all came from one sample that was sequenced in a study of OX40 agonist ivuxolimab in advanced cancers. Libraries were prepared by immunoSEQ multiplex PCR; TCRdb keeps only in-frame clonotypes and omits some of them. The table records about 63,000 clones, 91% of them present only once. The input for sequencing was CD4+ or CD8+ T cells sorted from blood, taken in a trial of the OX40 agonist ivuxolimab. These receptors were collected from an adult with an advanced solid tumor such as melanoma, head and neck, liver or kidney cancer.

This clone was detected only once. The V gene is TRBV19, the J gene TRBJ2-1, with TRBD1 as a possible D gene (6 bases). Germline V CDR1 and CDR2: LNHDA, SQIVND (reference sequence). The V end was cut by 5 bases, the J end by 9 bases, with 17 bases between. This CDR3 region has 14 residues. CDR3 nucleotides: TGTGCCAGTAGTCACCAATCCGGGACACGTGAGCAGTTCTTC. Protein: CASSHQSGTREQFF.

This clone was recorded only once. The V and J genes are TRBV4-1 and TRBJ1-3, with D perhaps TRBD1 (5 bases). From germline, CDR1 is MGHRA and CDR2 YSYEKL. Trimming stripped 6 bases from V and 6 bases from J, with 9 bases between. This CDR3 has 12 residues. Written as DNA, the CDR3 is TGCGCCAGCAGTTGGGGGGAAAACACCATATATTTT. It is translated as CASSWGENTIYF.

In its sample, this clone was seen once. J is TRBJ2-7 and V is TRBV4-1, with D perhaps given as TRBD1 or TRBD2 (7 bases each). The V end was cut by 4 bases, the J end by 6 bases, with 16 bases between. The CDR3 is 14 residues long. Looked up from germline, CDR1 is MGHRA and CDR2 is YSYEKL. The CDR3, as DNA: TGCGCCAGCAGCCCACAGGGGCTAGCGGTCGAGCAGTACTTC. It yields the protein CASSPQGLAVEQYF.

The J gene is TRBJ2-1, the V gene TRBV28; 10 nucleotides align to TRBD2. Trimming took 5 bases from V and 4 from J; bases not matched to a gene: 8. The CDR3 is made up of 16 amino acids. Germline V gives CDR1 MDHEN, CDR2 SYDVKM. The CDR3 sequence is CASSLRTSGVYNEQFF. The CDR3 DNA is TGTGCCAGCAGTCTACGAACTAGCGGGGTTTACAATGAGCAGTTCTTC.

V gene TRBV2 combines with J gene TRBJ2-7, with 13 bases that match TRBD2. The trim removed 8 bases at V and 2 bases at J, leaving 3 bases unmatched. This CDR3 is 14 amino acids long. In germline, CDR1 is SNHLY, CDR2 FYNNEI. CDR3 loop: CASQGLAGTYEQYV. The CDR3, as DNA: TGTGCCAGCCAGGGACTAGCGGGGACCTACGAGCAGTACGTC.

The chain carries TRBV13 and TRBJ2-1; TRBD1 agrees at 9 bases. V dropped 4 bases and J dropped 6; count of bases not matched to a gene: 7. Germline assignment: CDR1 PRHDT and CDR2 FYEKMQ (reference sequence). This CDR3 spans 15 amino acids. CDR3 nucleotide sequence: TGTGCCAGCAGCTCGGGACAGGGTCTGAGCAATGAGCAGTTCTTC. Its translation: CASSSGQGLSNEQFF.

V usage is TRBV18 and J usage is TRBJ2-7; D gene ambiguous. Germline assignment: CDR1 KGHSH and CDR2 LQKENI. V was pared by 5 bases and J by 0 bases, with 8 bases between. The CDR3 is 13 residues long. CDR3 sequence (DNA): TGTGCCAGCTCATCTCCCAGCTCCTACGAGCAGTACGTC. This encodes CASSSPSSYEQYV.

V usage is TRBV6-5 and J usage is TRBJ2-1; D remains unclear. The germline CDR1 and CDR2 sequences are MNHEY and SVGAGI. The ends were cut back, 2 bases at V and 3 bases at J, with 5 bases in the middle. This CDR3 has 13 amino acids. CDR3 amino acids: CASSYGVYNEQFF. CDR3 sequence (DNA): TGTGCCAGCAGTTACGGGGTCTACAATGAGCAGTTCTTC.

The J gene is TRBJ2-7, the V gene TRBV7-6; 9 bases are a match to TRBD2. Germline V gene sequence: CDR1 SGHVS, CDR2 FNYEAQ. The CDR3 is made up of 14 amino acids. J lost 3 bases, V lost 3 bases, and 3 bases had no gene match. The CDR3 region has the DNA TGTGCCAGCAGCTTTAGCGGGAGCTACTACGAGCAGTACTTC. This gives the protein CASSFSGSYYEQYF.

This chain connects TRBV6-5 to TRBJ2-1; no clear D. Trimming removed 2 bases at V and 8 bases at J, with 7 bases between. Germline V gives CDR1 MNHEY, CDR2 SVGAGI. The CDR3 has 12 amino acids. CDR3 sequence: CASSYGFDEQFF. In nucleotides, the CDR3 is TGTGCCAGCAGTTACGGTTTCGATGAGCAGTTCTTC.

The genes are TRBV7-9 and TRBJ2-3; D may be TRBD1 or TRBD2 (5 bases each). Germline V lookup: CDR1 SEHNR, CDR2 FQNEAQ (reference sequence). The CDR3 is made up of 15 amino acids. Trimming cost V 4 bases and J 4 bases, with 15 bases left between them. CDR3 nucleotide sequence: TGTGCCAGCAGCTCCGGGACCCAAAGGGCAGATACGCAGTATTTT. It translates to CASSSGTQRADTQYF.

This rearrangement joins TRBV5-4 to TRBJ2-7; D tentatively fits TRBD1 or TRBD2 (5 bases each). The V and J ends lost 4 bases and 4 bases respectively, with 24 bases between them. The CDR3 spans 17 residues. Germline V gene lookup returns CDR1 SGHNT and CDR2 YYREEE (reference sequence). CDR3 nucleotides: TGTGCCAGCAGCCCATGGGGGTTGGGTGGGCCGGGATACGAGCAGTACGTC. This codes for CASSPWGLGGPGYEQYV.

The V and J genes are TRBV28 and TRBJ2-5, with D possibly matching TRBD1 (5 bases). This CDR3 has 15 residues. The V gene lost 5 bases and the J gene lost 0 bases, with 13 bases spanning the gap. The V gene's germline CDR1 is MDHEN and CDR2 SYDVKM. As DNA, the CDR3 is TGTGCCAGCAGTCCGACCGGACACTACCAAGAGACCCAGTACTTC. Translated: CASSPTGHYQETQYF.